A selection of T cell receptor beta chains follows, all from one sample in a study of T-cell memory formation after mild COVID-19. TCRdb analysed the 5' RACE reads with MiXCR anew, one entry per CDR3 protein. This table holds hundreds of thousands of distinct CDR3 sequences, approximately 16% found once. The source material was PBMCs or a T cell subset sorted from them (not recorded which). Receptors originate from a man in his late teens or twenties who had mild COVID-19 (a few samples of this study predate the infection). Cell type and time point are not known. Each CDR3 is given with its conserved first and last residue. D genes are given only for firm matches. Size is omitted from some rows. Given values are once, few, many or a class for expanded clones.

clone size,V gene,J gene,D gene,CDR3 DNA,CDR3 protein
many,TRBV4-2,TRBJ1-1,NA,TGTGCCAGCAGCCCCAGGGGCACTGAAGCTTTCTTT,CASSPRGTEAFF
NA,TRBV7-6,TRBJ2-2,TRBD2,TGTGCCAGCAGCGAAAGGAGCGGGGGCCCGAACACCGGGGAGCTGTTTTTT,CASSERSGGPNTGELFF
few,TRBV7-9,TRBJ1-5,NA,TGTGCCAGCAGCTTAGATGTCGGGGGGGCAGGCCAGCCCCAGCATTTT,CASSLDVGGAGQPQHF
NA,TRBV20-1,TRBJ2-1,NA,TGCAGTGCTAGAGATGATCCGACTGAGCAGTTCTTC,CSARDDPTEQFF
few,TRBV12-3/TRBV12-4,TRBJ2-3,TRBD2,TGTGCCAGCAGTTCGACTAGCGGGGCCCTTATATATACGCAGTATTTT,CASSSTSGALIYTQYF
NA,TRBV6-5,TRBJ2-4,TRBD2,TGTGCCAGCAGTTACTCGAGGTGGAGCGGGGGGGCTTGGGAAAACATTCAGTACTTC,CASSYSRWSGGAWENIQYF
NA,TRBV9,TRBJ2-3,NA,TGTGCCAGCAGCACCCACGCGCTGCGCCCAGATACGCAGTATTTT,CASSTHALRPDTQYF
few,TRBV5-1,TRBJ2-5,NA,TGCGCCAGCAGCTTCGGGCATCGAGAGACCCAGTACTTC,CASSFGHRETQYF
NA,TRBV5-1,TRBJ1-4,NA,TGCGCCAGCAGCTTGGAGTCATTAGGCGAAAAACTGTTTTTT,CASSLESLGEKLFF
NA,TRBV2,TRBJ2-1,TRBD1,TGTGCCAGCAGTGAAATGGGACAGGGATACAATGAGCAGTTCTTC,CASSEMGQGYNEQFF
few,TRBV7-2,TRBJ2-2,NA,TGTGCCAGCAGCTCCTACTTCTGGAACACCGGGGAGCTGTTTTTT,CASSSYFWNTGELFF
few,TRBV7-6,TRBJ2-1,TRBD2,TGTGCCAGCAGCTCCGGACTAGCGGGGTTATACAATGAGCAGTTCTTC,CASSSGLAGLYNEQFF
few,TRBV6-6,TRBJ2-7,NA,TGTGCCAGCAGTTACTCGAGAGACAGAACGAGGGAGCAGTACTTC,CASSYSRDRTREQYF
NA,TRBV19,TRBJ1-1,TRBD1,TGTGCCAGAACTGACAGGGGGCTGAACACTGAAGCTTTCTTT,CARTDRGLNTEAFF
NA,TRBV3-1,TRBJ2-1,NA,TGTGCCAGCAGCCAACAGGGGCAGATCGCCTACAATGAGCAGTTCTTC,CASSQQGQIAYNEQFF
few,TRBV6-5,TRBJ1-5,NA,TGTGCCAGCAGTCGGCAGGGGAGCCAGCCCCAGCATTTT,CASSRQGSQPQHF
NA,TRBV5-1,TRBJ2-3,TRBD2,TGCGCCAGCAGCTTCGGTTTCGCTAGCGGGTTCCAAGATACGCAGTATTTT,CASSFGFASGFQDTQYF
few,TRBV27,TRBJ1-1,NA,TGTGCCAGCAGTTTCAGGGGTAAGGACACTGAAGCTTTCTTT,CASSFRGKDTEAFF
NA,TRBV20-1,TRBJ1-5,NA,TGCAGTGCGGCCCCGGACGCCTACCAGCCCCAGCATTTT,CSAAPDAYQPQHF
NA,TRBV10-3,TRBJ2-1,NA,TGTGCCATCAGGAGGGGGGATGAGCAGTTCTTC,CAIRRGDEQFF
few,TRBV24-1,TRBJ2-5,NA,TGTGCCACCAGTGATTTGCTGAGGGATTTGAAAGAGACCCAGTACTTC,CATSDLLRDLKETQYF
few,TRBV7-3,TRBJ2-3,NA,TGTGCCAGCAGCGCGCGACTGGAAGATACGCAGTATTTT,CASSARLEDTQYF
few,TRBV25-1,TRBJ2-1,TRBD2,TGTGCCAGCAGTGGAGCGGGGGGGCCCCACAATGAGCAGTTCTTC,CASSGAGGPHNEQFF
NA,TRBV6-2/TRBV6-3,TRBJ1-1,NA,TGTGCCAGCAGCAAACCACCGGCCCTACTGAACACTGAAGCTTTCTTT,CASSKPPALLNTEAFF
NA,TRBV3-1,TRBJ2-1,NA,TGTGCCAGCAGCCCCAGGGGATGGGGGAATGAGCAGTTCTTC,CASSPRGWGNEQFF
few,TRBV29-1,TRBJ2-5,NA,TGCAGCGCCTCAGGGGCGCAAGAGACCCAGTACTTC,CSASGAQETQYF
few,TRBV4-1,TRBJ2-1,NA,TGCGCCAGCAGCCAAGAACAGAACCTCCCACGGGTCTTGGTCGCCTACAATGAGCAGTTCTTC,CASSQEQNLPRVLVAYNEQFF
NA,TRBV27,TRBJ2-3,TRBD1,TGTGCCAGCAGTTTAGACGAGGGGGCGGATACGCAGTATTTT,CASSLDEGADTQYF
NA,TRBV18,TRBJ1-1,NA,TGTGCCAGCTCACCAACCCAAGGGGGGAACACTGAAGCTTTCTTT,CASSPTQGGNTEAFF
NA,TRBV27,TRBJ2-7,TRBD1,TGTGCCAGCAGGGTGACAGGGGGTGACGAGCAGTACTTC,CASRVTGGDEQYF
few,TRBV7-2,TRBJ1-5,NA,TGTGCCAGCAGCTCGGCAGGCGATCAGCCCCAGCATTTT,CASSSAGDQPQHF
NA,TRBV12-3/TRBV12-4,TRBJ1-2,NA,TGTGCCAGCAGTTTAAGGGCCGTTAACTATGGCTACACCTTC,CASSLRAVNYGYTF
NA,TRBV19,TRBJ2-2,NA,TGTGCCAGTAGTATTGGACAGAACACCGGGGAGCTGTTTTTT,CASSIGQNTGELFF
NA,TRBV6-5,TRBJ2-7,NA,TGTGCCAGCAGTTACTCGCTGGGGATTTACGAGCAGTACTTC,CASSYSLGIYEQYF
NA,TRBV6-7,TRBJ1-1,NA,TGTGCCAGCAAAGGGGCCAAGGCCCGCCCTAGCAAAGCTTTCTTT,CASKGAKARPSKAFF
few,TRBV7-2,TRBJ1-4,NA,TGTGCCAGCAGCTTATGGTTCGGCCCCACCTGGGAACTGTTTTTT,CASSLWFGPTWELFF
few,TRBV4-1,TRBJ1-3,NA,TGCGCCAGCAGCCTGCATTTTTGGGGTGATAGAAACACCATATATTTT,CASSLHFWGDRNTIYF
few,TRBV15,TRBJ1-1,TRBD1,TGTGCCACCAGCAGAGATGGACAGGTTGGTTGGGGGAACACTGAAGCTTTCTTT,CATSRDGQVGWGNTEAFF
few,TRBV20-1,TRBJ2-1,NA,TGCAGTGCTAGAGAGAGGGGGTTCAGGGACAATGAGCAGTTCTTC,CSARERGFRDNEQFF
few,TRBV4-3,TRBJ2-1,TRBD1,TGCGCCAGCAGCCAAGTAGGGGGTCTGGACAGGGCTTTCACGAACCTAAACAATGAGCAGTTCTTC,CASSQVGGLDRAFTNLNNEQFF
few,TRBV5-1,TRBJ2-2,NA,TGCGCCAGCAGCCGGGACACAGAAACCGGGGAGCTGTTTTTT,CASSRDTETGELFF
NA,TRBV7-5,TRBJ1-3,NA,NA,CISVPEAPRRPGTSSGNTIYF
few,TRBV15,TRBJ2-5,NA,TGTGCCACCAGCAGCTTGCGAGAGACCCAGTACTTC,CATSSLRETQYF
NA,TRBV6-5,TRBJ1-2,NA,TGTGCCAGCAGTGAGGGACTGGGATATGGCTACACCTTC,CASSEGLGYGYTF
few,TRBV7-4,TRBJ2-7,NA,TGTGCCAGCAGCTGGGACCTTAGGACAGAGAGCTCCTACGAGCAGTACTTC,CASSWDLRTESSYEQYF
few,TRBV6-5,TRBJ1-1,NA,TGTGCCAGCATCCAGGGAGCTGAAGCTTTCTTT,CASIQGAEAFF
NA,TRBV6-2/TRBV6-3,TRBJ2-7,NA,TGTGCCAGCAGTTTCGACAGGAACCTCCGGGACGAGCAGTACTTC,CASSFDRNLRDEQYF
NA,TRBV7-6,TRBJ2-3,NA,TGTGCCAGCAGCTTAGCCGGGGGCTCGGGAGATACGCAGTATTTT,CASSLAGGSGDTQYF
few,TRBV6-6,TRBJ1-1,NA,TGTGCCAGCAGTTCGGCCCCGGTATTCTTAGCTTTCTTT,CASSSAPVFLAFF
NA,TRBV7-9,TRBJ1-1,NA,TGTGCCAGCAGAAGGGGGATCACTGAAGCTTTCTTT,CASRRGITEAFF
NA,TRBV4-3,TRBJ1-2,TRBD1,TGCGCCAGCAGCCCGCAGGGACAGGGGAAGCTGGCCGGCTACACCTTC,CASSPQGQGKLAGYTF
few,TRBV27,TRBJ1-5,TRBD1,TGTGCCAGCGGGCGTCAGGGGGCGAATCAGCCCCAGCATTTT,CASGRQGANQPQHF